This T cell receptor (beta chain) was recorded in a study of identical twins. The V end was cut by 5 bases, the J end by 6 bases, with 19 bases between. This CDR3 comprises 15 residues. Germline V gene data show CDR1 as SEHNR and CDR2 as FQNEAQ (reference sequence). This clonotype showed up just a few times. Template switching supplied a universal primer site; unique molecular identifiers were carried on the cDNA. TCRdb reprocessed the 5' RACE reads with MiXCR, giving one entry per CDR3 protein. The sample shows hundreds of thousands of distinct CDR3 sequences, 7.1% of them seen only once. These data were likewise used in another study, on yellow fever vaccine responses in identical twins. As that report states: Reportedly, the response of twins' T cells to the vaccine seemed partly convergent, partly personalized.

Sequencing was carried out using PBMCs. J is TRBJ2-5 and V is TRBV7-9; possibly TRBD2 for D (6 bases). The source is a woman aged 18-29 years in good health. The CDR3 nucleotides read TGTGCCAGCAGCCACCCGGGACTCTCTGGGAAGACCCAGTACTTC. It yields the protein CASSHPGLSGKTQYF. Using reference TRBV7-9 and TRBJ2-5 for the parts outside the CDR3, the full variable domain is DTGVSQNPRHKITKRGQNVTFRCDPISEHNRLYWYRQTLGQGPEFLTYFQNEAQLEKSRLLSDRFSAERPKGSFSTLEIQRTEQGDSAMYLCASSHPGLSGKTQYFGPGTRLLVL.